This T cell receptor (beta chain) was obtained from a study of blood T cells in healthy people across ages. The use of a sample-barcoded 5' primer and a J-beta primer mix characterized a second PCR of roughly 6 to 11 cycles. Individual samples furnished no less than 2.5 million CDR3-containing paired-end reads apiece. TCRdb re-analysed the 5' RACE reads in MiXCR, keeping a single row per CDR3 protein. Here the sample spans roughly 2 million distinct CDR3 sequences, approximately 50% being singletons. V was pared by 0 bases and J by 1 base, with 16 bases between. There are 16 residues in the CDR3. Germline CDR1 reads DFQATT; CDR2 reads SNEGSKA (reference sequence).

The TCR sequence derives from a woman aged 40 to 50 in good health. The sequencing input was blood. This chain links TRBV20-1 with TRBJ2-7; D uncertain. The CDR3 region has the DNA TGCAGTGCTAGAGACAGGTGGGCAGGCGAATCCTACGAGCAGTACTTC. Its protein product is CSARDRWAGESYEQYF.